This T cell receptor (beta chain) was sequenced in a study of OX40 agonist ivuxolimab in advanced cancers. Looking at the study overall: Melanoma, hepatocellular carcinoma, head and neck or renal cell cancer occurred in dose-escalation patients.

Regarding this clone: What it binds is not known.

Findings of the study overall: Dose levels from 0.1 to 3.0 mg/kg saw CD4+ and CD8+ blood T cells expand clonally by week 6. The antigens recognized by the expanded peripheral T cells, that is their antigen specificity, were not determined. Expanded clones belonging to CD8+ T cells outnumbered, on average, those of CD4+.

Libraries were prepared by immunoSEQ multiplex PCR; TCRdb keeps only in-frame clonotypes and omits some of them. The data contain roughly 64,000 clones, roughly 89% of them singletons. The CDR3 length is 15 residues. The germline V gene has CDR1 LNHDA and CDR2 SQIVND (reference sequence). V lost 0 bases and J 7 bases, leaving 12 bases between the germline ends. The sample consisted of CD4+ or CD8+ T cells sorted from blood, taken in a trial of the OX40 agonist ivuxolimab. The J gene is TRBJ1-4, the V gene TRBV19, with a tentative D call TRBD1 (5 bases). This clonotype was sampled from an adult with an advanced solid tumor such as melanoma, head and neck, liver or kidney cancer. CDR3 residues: CASSIESRGREKLFF. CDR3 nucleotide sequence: TGTGCCAGTAGTATAGAGTCTCGGGGACGTGAAAAACTGTTTTTT.